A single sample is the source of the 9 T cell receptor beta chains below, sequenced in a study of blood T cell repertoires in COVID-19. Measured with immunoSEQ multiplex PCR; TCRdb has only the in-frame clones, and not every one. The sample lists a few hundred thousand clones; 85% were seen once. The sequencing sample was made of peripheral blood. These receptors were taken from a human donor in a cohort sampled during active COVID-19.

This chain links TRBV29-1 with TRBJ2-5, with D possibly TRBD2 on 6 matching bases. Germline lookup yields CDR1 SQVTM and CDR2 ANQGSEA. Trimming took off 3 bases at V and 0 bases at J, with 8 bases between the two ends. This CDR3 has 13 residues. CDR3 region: CSVDGGYQETQYF. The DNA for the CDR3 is TGCAGCGTTGATGGGGGGTACCAAGAGACCCAGTACTTC.

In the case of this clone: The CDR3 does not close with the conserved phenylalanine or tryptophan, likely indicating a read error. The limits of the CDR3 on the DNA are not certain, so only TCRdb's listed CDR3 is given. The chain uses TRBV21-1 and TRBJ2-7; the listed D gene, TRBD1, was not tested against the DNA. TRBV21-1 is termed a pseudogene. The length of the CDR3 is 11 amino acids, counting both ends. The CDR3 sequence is CASSKAFYRVY.

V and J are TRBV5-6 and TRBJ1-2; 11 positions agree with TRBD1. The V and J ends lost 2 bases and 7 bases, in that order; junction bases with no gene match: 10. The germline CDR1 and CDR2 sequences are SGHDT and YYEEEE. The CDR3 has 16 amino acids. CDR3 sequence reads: CASSLRGQGGSFGYTF. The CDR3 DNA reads TGTGCCAGCAGCTTACGGGGACAGGGGGGAAGCTTTGGCTACACCTTC.

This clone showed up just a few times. For the CDR3, the DNA is TGCGCCAGCAGCCTAACTGGGGAGACGACCGGGGAGCTGTTTTTT. Amino acid sequence: CASSLTGETTGELFF. The chain recombines TRBV4-1 with TRBJ2-2, with a possible D match to TRBD2 (5 bases). The germline gives CDR1 MGHRA, CDR2 YSYEKL. Between the trimmed V and J ends, which lost 4 bases and 5 bases, there was a span of 14 bases. CDR3 length: 15 amino acids.

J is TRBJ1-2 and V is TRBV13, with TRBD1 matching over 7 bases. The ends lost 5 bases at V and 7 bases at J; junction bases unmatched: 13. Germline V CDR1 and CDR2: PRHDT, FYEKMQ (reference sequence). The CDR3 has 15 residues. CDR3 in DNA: TGTGCCAGCAGCCTAGACCGACAGGGTGGCTCTGGCTACACCTTC. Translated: CASSLDRQGGSGYTF.

Written as DNA, the CDR3 is TGTGCCAGCAGTTTATCGGGACAGGGCTTCGACGAGCAGTACTTC. Amino acid sequence: CASSLSGQGFDEQYF. The rearrangement links TRBV27 to TRBJ2-7; 9 bases line up with TRBD1. Trimming cost V 0 bases and J 5 bases; bases outside gene matches: 5. The CDR3 length is 15 residues. CDR1 and CDR2 from the germline V gene are MNHEY and SMNVEV (reference sequence).

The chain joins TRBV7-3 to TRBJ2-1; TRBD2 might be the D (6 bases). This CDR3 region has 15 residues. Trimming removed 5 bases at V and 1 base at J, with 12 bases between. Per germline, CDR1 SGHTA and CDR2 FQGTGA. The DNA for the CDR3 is TGTGCCAGCAGCCAAATGGGGGGATCCTACAATGAGCAGTTCTTC. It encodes CASSQMGGSYNEQFF.

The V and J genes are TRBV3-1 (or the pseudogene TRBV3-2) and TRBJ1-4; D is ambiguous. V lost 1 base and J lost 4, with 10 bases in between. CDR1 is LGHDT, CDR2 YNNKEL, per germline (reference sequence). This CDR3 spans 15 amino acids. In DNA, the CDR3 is TGTGCCAGCAGCCAAGCGTCAGGCGTTAATGAAAAACTGTTTTTT. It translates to CASSQASGVNEKLFF.

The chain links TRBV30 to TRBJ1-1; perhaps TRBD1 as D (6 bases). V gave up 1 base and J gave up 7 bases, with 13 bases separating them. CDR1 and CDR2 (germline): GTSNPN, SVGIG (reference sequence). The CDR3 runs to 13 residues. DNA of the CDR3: TGTGCCTGGAGTGCCGGGACACAAGGTGAAGCTTTCTTT. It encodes CAWSAGTQGEAFF.